Presented here are 8 T cell receptor beta chains from one specimen sequenced in a study of shared T cell receptors in the human thymus. Data came from immunoSEQ multiplex PCR; TCRdb stores just in-frame clones and leaves some out. Of about 660,000 clones listed, 88% are singletons. Separately, the same data were catalogued under a study of human thymus T cells.

Material for sequencing was thymocytes. Every receptor here comes from a boy younger than two with a congenital heart defect.

The V call is TRBV15, the J call TRBJ2-5; no clear D. The length of the CDR3 is 20 residues. Between the trimmed V and J ends, which lost 0 bases and 1 base, there was a span of 24 bases. Germline V CDR1 and CDR2: LNHNV, YYDKDF (reference sequence). CDR3 region: CATSRDLAAPRTRRQETQYF. Written as DNA, the CDR3 is TGTGCCACCAGCAGAGATCTTGCCGCTCCCCGTACACGCCGCCAAGAGACCCAGTACTTC.

J is TRBJ1-5 and V is TRBV6-1, with D unclear. The CDR3 sequence is 15 residues long. V lost 2 bases, J lost 0 bases, and 8 bases lay in between. Germline V gives CDR1 MNHNS, CDR2 SASEGT. The CDR3 DNA sequence: TGTGCCAGCAGTGAATTGGCATATAGCAATCAGCCCCAGCATTTT. It translates to CASSELAYSNQPQHF.

A single count supports this clone. The rearrangement joins TRBV5-1 to TRBJ1-3; D gene unclear. Looked up from germline, CDR1 is SGHRS and CDR2 is YFSETQ. This CDR3 has 15 residues. V lost 2 bases and J lost 0, with 9 bases in between. CDR3: CASSFGRSSGNTIYF. Here the CDR3 DNA reads TGCGCCAGCAGCTTCGGCAGGTCCTCTGGAAACACCATATATTTT.

The genes are TRBV14 and TRBJ2-5, with TRBD1 as a possible D gene (5 bases). Germline lookup yields CDR1 SGHDN and CDR2 FVKESK. The CDR3 has 16 amino acids. Trimming took 2 bases from V and 5 from J, leaving 18 bases between them. CDR3 nucleotides: TGTGCCAGCAGCCAATCCCTTCAGGGTTCCAGGGAGACCCAGTACTTC. Protein product: CASSQSLQGSRETQYF.

This sequence joins TRBV18 and TRBJ2-7; 7 bases line up with TRBD1. The V gene end was trimmed by 1 base and the J gene end by 1 base; junction bases not matched to a gene: 10. CDR3 size: 17 residues. CDR1 and CDR2 from the germline V gene are KGHSH and LQKENI. The CDR3, as DNA: TGTGCCAGCTCACCACGTTACCGGACAGGAGCTTCCTACGAGCAGTACTTC. Translation: CASSPRYRTGASYEQYF.

The chain employs TRBV13 and TRBJ2-7, with 9 bases identical to TRBD1. Germline V gene data show CDR1 as PRHDT and CDR2 as FYEKMQ (reference sequence). CDR3 size: 15 residues. V was clipped by 0 bases and J by 5 bases; unmatched bases: 5. The CDR3 nucleotides read TGTGCCAGCAGCTTAGGGGACAGGGGTAGCCACGAGCAGTACTTC. This sequence encodes CASSLGDRGSHEQYF.

Worth noting for this clone: Other DNA sequences in the same sample also yield this CDR3. The genes are TRBV27 and TRBJ2-7, with D perhaps TRBD1 (6 bases). V was shortened by 0 bases and J by 4 bases, with 10 bases between the two germline ends. The CDR3 extends over 14 amino acids. Germline V gene data show CDR1 as MNHEY and CDR2 as SMNVEV (reference sequence). CDR3 amino acids: CASSLSGTSYEQYF. In DNA, the CDR3 is TGTGCCAGCAGTTTATCCGGGACATCTTACGAGCAGTACTTC.

The chain combines TRBV27 with TRBJ1-5; TRBD1 matches 7 bases. This CDR3 is built from 18 residues. V dropped 2 bases and J dropped 6; count of bases not matched to a gene: 16. Per the germline V gene, CDR1 is MNHEY and CDR2 is SMNVEV (reference sequence). CDR3 amino acids: CASSLRTPYRGAGQPQHF. Here the CDR3 DNA reads TGTGCCAGCAGTTTAAGGACCCCCTACAGGGGCGCCGGTCAGCCCCAGCATTTT.